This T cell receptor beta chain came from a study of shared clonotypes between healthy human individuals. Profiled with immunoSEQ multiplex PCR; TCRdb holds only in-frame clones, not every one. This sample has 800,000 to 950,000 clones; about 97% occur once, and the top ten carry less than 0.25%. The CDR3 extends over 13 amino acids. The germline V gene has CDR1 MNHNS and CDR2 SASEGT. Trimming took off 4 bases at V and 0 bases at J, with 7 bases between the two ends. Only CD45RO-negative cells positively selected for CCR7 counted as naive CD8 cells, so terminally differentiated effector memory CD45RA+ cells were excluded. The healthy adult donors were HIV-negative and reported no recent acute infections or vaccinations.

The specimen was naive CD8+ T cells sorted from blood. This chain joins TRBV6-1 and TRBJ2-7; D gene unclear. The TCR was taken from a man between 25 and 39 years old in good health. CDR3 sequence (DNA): TGTGCCAGCAGTGGTGATAGCTCCTACGAGCAGTACTTC. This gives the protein CASSGDSSYEQYF.